The next 30 T cell receptor beta chains were all read from a single sample in a study of cytomegalovirus exposure and HLA in healthy donors. Method: immunoSEQ multiplex PCR; TCRdb's copy keeps in-frame clones and lacks some. The data contain about 150,000 clones, about 94% of them singletons. The specimen was PBMCs. All receptors derive from a man between 18 and 29 years old in good health and CMV-seropositive.

The rearrangement links TRBV28 to TRBJ1-2; D is uncertain. The CDR3 length is 12 residues. Germline assignment: CDR1 MDHEN and CDR2 SYDVKM. V lost 6 bases and J 4 bases, leaving 9 bases between the germline ends. In nucleotides, the CDR3 is TGTGCCAGCAGCCAAAACAGCTATGGCTACACCTTC. Its protein is CASSQNSYGYTF.

The chain joins TRBV10-2 to TRBJ2-3; D unresolved. The length of the CDR3 is 13 residues. Germline V lookup: CDR1 WSHSY, CDR2 SAAADI. Trimming took 5 bases from V and 1 from J, leaving 7 bases between them. CDR3 amino acids: CASSIQRTDTQYF. For the CDR3, the DNA is TGCGCCAGCAGTATACAGCGCACAGATACGCAGTATTTT.

The chain employs TRBV6-1 and TRBJ1-4; perhaps TRBD1 as D (5 bases). V was cut by 6 bases and J by 0 bases, with 8 bases left in between. From germline, CDR1 is MNHNS and CDR2 SASEGT. The CDR3 covers 14 residues. This chain's CDR3 is CASSDSPTNEKLFF. The DNA of the CDR3 is TGTGCCAGCAGCGACAGCCCAACTAATGAAAAACTGTTTTTT.

Here the CDR3 DNA reads TGTGCCAGCTCACCATTCGGCCAAGAGACCCAGTACTTC. This encodes CASSPFGQETQYF. This sequence joins TRBV18 and TRBJ2-5; no reliable D call. Germline CDR1 is KGHSH and CDR2 is LQKENI. The CDR3 totals 13 residues. The ends were cut back, 2 bases at V and 1 base at J, with 5 bases in the middle.

The chain carries TRBV5-4 and TRBJ2-1, with TRBD2 matching 7 bases. The CDR3 length is 13 residues. Germline V lookup: CDR1 SGHNT, CDR2 YYREEE (reference sequence). After removal of 3 bases from V and 6 bases from J, the junction contained 3 bases not matched to a gene. The CDR3 nucleotides are TGTGCCAGCAGCTCCCAGCGGGGCAATGAGCAGTTCTTC. Its protein product is CASSSQRGNEQFF. Full variable domain (rest looked up from reference TRBV5-4 and TRBJ2-1): ETGVTQSPTHLIKTRGQQVTLRCSSQSGHNTVSWYQQALGQGPQFIFQYYREEENGRGNFPPRFSGLQFPNYSSELNVNALELDDSALYLCASSSQRGNEQFFGPGTRLTVL.

The chain couples TRBV2 to TRBJ2-1; maybe TRBD2 (6 bases). Trimming took 8 bases from V and 5 from J, leaving 25 bases between them. CDR1 and CDR2 from the germline V gene are SNHLY and FYNNEI. This CDR3 is built from 17 residues. DNA of the CDR3: TGTGCCAGCTCCTTCTCGGGAGCAGCGGTTCCTAACAATGAGCAGTTCTTC. Translation: CASSFSGAAVPNNEQFF.

V gene TRBV28 combines with J gene TRBJ1-1; 8 nucleotides agree with TRBD1. CDR3 length: 16 amino acids. V shed 2 bases, J shed 4 bases, and the junction held 9 bases outside the gene matches. The germline CDR1 and CDR2 sequences are MDHEN and SYDVKM. The chain's CDR3 is CASSLDRTGLRTEAFF. DNA for the CDR3: TGTGCCAGCAGTTTAGACCGGACAGGGCTTCGCACTGAAGCTTTCTTT.

This clone was observed a single time. The V and J genes are TRBV11-2 and TRBJ2-3; 10 bases fit TRBD2. Germline V gene data show CDR1 as SGHAT and CDR2 as FQNNGV. The J segment lost 7 bases and the V segment lost 2 bases, leaving 9 bases of the junction unmatched. The CDR3 consists of 16 residues. Here the CDR3 reads CASSLKALAGLNTQYF. As DNA, the CDR3 is TGTGCCAGCAGCTTAAAGGCACTAGCGGGACTAAATACGCAGTATTTT. Using reference TRBV11-2 and TRBJ2-3 for the parts outside the CDR3, the full variable domain is EAGVAQSPRYKIIEKRQSVAFWCNPISGHATLYWYQQILGQGPKLLIQFQNNGVVDDSQLPKDRFSAERLKGVDSTLKIQPAKLEDSAVYLCASSLKALAGLNTQYFGPGTRLTVL.

The chain has TRBV7-9 and TRBJ2-1; D unresolved. CDR1 SEHNR and CDR2 FQNEAQ come from the germline V gene (reference sequence). V lost 5 bases to trimming and J lost 2 bases, with 7 bases between them. The CDR3 sequence is 13 residues long. DNA of the CDR3: TGTGCCAGCAGCGCGCTGACCTACAATGAGCAGTTCTTC. Translation gives CASSALTYNEQFF.

The chain is built from TRBV4-2 and TRBJ2-5, with TRBD2 matching over 10 bases. The V gene's germline CDR1 is LGHNA and CDR2 YNFKEQ. This CDR3 region has 18 residues. J gave up 4 bases and V 2 bases, and 13 bases lay outside the gene matches. The DNA for the CDR3 is TGTGCCAGCAGCCAACCCACCGGGACTAGCGAAATAGGAGAGACCCAGTACTTC. The encoded protein is CASSQPTGTSEIGETQYF.

This clone was seen a few times. The genes are TRBV9 and TRBJ2-2; TRBD1 matches at 7 bases. V trimming: 4 bases; J trimming: 6 bases; junction bases outside the gene matches: 12. Looked up from germline, CDR1 is SGDLS and CDR2 is YYNGEE. The CDR3 sequence is 16 residues long. In DNA, the CDR3 is TGTGCCAGCAGCCGGAACACAGGGGTGGGAGCCGGGGAGCTGTTTTTT. Encoded protein: CASSRNTGVGAGELFF.

The chain employs TRBV7-9 and TRBJ1-4, with 7 nucleotides matching TRBD1. With V trimmed by 4 bases and J by 8 bases, 10 bases remained unmatched. Germline V gene data show CDR1 as SEHNR and CDR2 as FQNEAQ (reference sequence). CDR3 length equals 15 residues. CDR3 nucleotide sequence: TGTGCCAGCAGCTCAGCGGGACAGTTCGGGGAAAAACTGTTTTTT. Encoded protein: CASSSAGQFGEKLFF.

V usage is TRBV5-6 and J usage is TRBJ2-7; D unresolved. The V gene's germline CDR1 is SGHDT and CDR2 YYEEEE. The CDR3 consists of 11 residues. V lost 1 base and J 5 bases, leaving 4 bases between the germline ends. The CDR3 nucleotides are TGTGCCAGCAGCTTGTTCGACGAGCAGTACTTC. This sequence encodes CASSLFDEQYF.

V is TRBV5-1 and J is TRBJ2-5; tentatively, D is TRBD1 (7 bases). Germline V lookup: CDR1 SGHRS, CDR2 YFSETQ. This CDR3 contains 14 residues. With 3 bases removed from V and 5 bases from J, the gap between germline ends came to 14 bases. The CDR3 sequence: CASSSYGGGETQYF. The CDR3 DNA follows: TGCGCCAGCAGCTCGTACGGAGGGGGCGAGACCCAGTACTTC.

V is TRBV6-1 and J is TRBJ1-6; TRBD1 is a possible D gene (5 bases). The CDR3 spans 15 residues. Germline V gene data show CDR1 as MNHNS and CDR2 as SASEGT. V shed 2 bases and J shed 8 bases, with 13 bases lying between them. CDR3 sequence (DNA): TGTGCCAGCAGTGAACTCAGGGCTCTATATTCACCCCTCCACTTT. The encoded protein is CASSELRALYSPLHF.

In this sample, this clone turned up once. This rearrangement joins TRBV14 to TRBJ1-3; D gene uncertain. CDR3 size: 16 residues. V was trimmed by 0 bases and J by 0 bases, leaving 9 bases between them. Germline CDR1 and CDR2: SGHDN and FVKESK. The CDR3, as DNA: TGTGCCAGCAGCCAAGACACCACATACTCTGGAAACACCATATATTTT. Protein sequence: CASSQDTTYSGNTIYF.

The genes are TRBV5-1 and TRBJ1-1, with 9 bases matching TRBD1. CDR1 and CDR2 from the germline V gene are SGHRS and YFSETQ. The trim removed 1 base at V and 6 bases at J, leaving 7 bases unmatched. The CDR3 consists of 15 residues. The DNA of the CDR3 is TGCGCCAGCAGCTTGATACCGGGACAGGGAGCTGAAGCTTTCTTT. This gives the protein CASSLIPGQGAEAFF.

The chain recombines TRBV5-1 with TRBJ1-1, with D possibly matching TRBD1 (5 bases). This CDR3 has 14 amino acids. V lost 4 bases to trimming and J lost 1 base, with 11 bases between them. In germline, CDR1 is SGHRS, CDR2 YFSETQ. The CDR3 loop is CASSPEGANTEAFF. In nucleotides, the CDR3 is TGCGCCAGCAGCCCCGAAGGGGCGAACACTGAAGCTTTCTTT.

The gene calls are TRBV5-1 and TRBJ2-5, with a tentative D call TRBD1 (6 bases). Germline CDR1 and CDR2: SGHRS and YFSETQ. The V end was cut by 1 base, the J end by 4 bases, with 14 bases between. The CDR3 is 15 residues long. The CDR3 loop reads CASSLMSGDGETQYF. The DNA of the CDR3 is TGCGCCAGCAGCTTGATGTCAGGGGATGGAGAGACCCAGTACTTC. The full variable domain, completed using reference TRBV5-1 and TRBJ2-5, is KAGVTQTPRYLIKTRGQQVTLSCSPISGHRSVSWYQQTPGQGLQFLFEYFSETQRNKGNFPGRFSGRQFSNSRSEMNVSTLELGDSALYLCASSLMSGDGETQYFGPGTRLLVL.

The chain combines TRBV21-1 with TRBJ2-3; the D call of TRBD2 is as the table states it, not checked on the DNA. TRBV21-1 is noted as a pseudogene. CDR3 length: 16 amino acids. The CDR3 loop is CASIKTSGSFIDTQYF. The CDR3 DNA reads as TGTGCCAGCATCAAAACTAGCGGAAGTTTTATAGATACGCAGTATTTT.

This rearrangement joins TRBV7-9 to TRBJ2-1, with 7 bases identical to TRBD1. Looked up from germline, CDR1 is SEHNR and CDR2 is FQNEAQ (reference sequence). CDR3 length equals 14 residues. With 1 base clipped from V and 8 bases from J, the junction kept 5 bases outside the gene matches. The CDR3 loop reads CASSLVQGVDEQFF. Here the CDR3 DNA reads TGTGCCAGCAGCTTAGTTCAGGGGGTAGATGAGCAGTTCTTC.

The chain is built from TRBV6-5 and TRBJ2-2; no clear D. Germline V gives CDR1 MNHEY, CDR2 SVGAGI. The V gene lost 0 bases and the J gene lost 4 bases, with 9 bases spanning the gap. The CDR3 loop spans 15 amino acids. CDR3: CASSYSYSVTGELFF. The DNA of the CDR3 is TGTGCCAGCAGTTACTCGTATTCGGTCACCGGGGAGCTGTTTTTT.

The chain joins TRBV30 to TRBJ2-5, with 11 bases identical to TRBD1. The CDR3 runs to 16 residues. The V segment lost 0 bases and the J segment 4 bases; nucleotides outside the gene matches: 7. Per germline, CDR1 GTSNPN and CDR2 SVGIG (reference sequence). Here the CDR3 reads CAWSVPRTGGTETQYF. CDR3 DNA: TGTGCCTGGAGTGTACCAAGGACAGGGGGCACAGAGACCCAGTACTTC.

This clone appeared a single time. The chain is built from TRBV5-1 and TRBJ1-1; D is undetermined. V shed 4 bases and J shed 2 bases, with 9 bases lying between them. The CDR3 totals 13 residues. CDR1 and CDR2 (germline): SGHRS, YFSETQ. The CDR3 region has the DNA TGCGCCAGCAGCCCGGTGTCTAACACTGAAGCTTTCTTT. This translates into CASSPVSNTEAFF.

In its sample, this clone was seen once. The gene calls are TRBV27 and TRBJ2-2, with a weak D call TRBD2 (6 bases). This CDR3 has 15 residues. Germline lookup yields CDR1 MNHEY and CDR2 SMNVEV (reference sequence). Trimming removed 7 bases at V and 6 bases at J, with 18 bases between. The chain's CDR3 is CASNASTSFPGELFF. The DNA of the CDR3 is TGTGCCAGCAATGCCTCAACTAGCTTTCCCGGGGAGCTGTTTTTT.

CDR3 region: CASVEERNTGELFF. DNA of the CDR3: TGTGCCAGTGTTGAGGAGAGGAACACCGGGGAGCTGTTTTTT. This chain connects TRBV19 to TRBJ2-2; D is ambiguous. This CDR3 has 14 amino acids. Trimming cost V 8 bases and J 1 base, with 11 bases left between them. The germline V gene encodes CDR1 LNHDA and CDR2 SQIVND (reference sequence).

The gene calls are TRBV27 and TRBJ1-2, with TRBD1 identical over 7 bases. This CDR3 spans 14 amino acids. V trimming: 2 bases; J trimming: 4 bases; junction bases outside the gene matches: 4. Looked up from germline, CDR1 is MNHEY and CDR2 is SMNVEV (reference sequence). CDR3 loop: CASSLKGASYGYTF. Written as DNA, the CDR3 is TGTGCCAGCAGTTTAAAGGGGGCCAGCTATGGCTACACCTTC.

V usage is TRBV5-1 and J usage is TRBJ2-4; 7 nucleotides agree with TRBD2. Germline CDR1 is SGHRS and CDR2 is YFSETQ. CDR3 length equals 15 residues. V dropped 4 bases and J dropped 4; count of bases not matched to a gene: 8. In DNA form, the CDR3 reads TGCGCCAGCAGCCTAAGCGCGGGAGTAAAAAACATTCAGTACTTC. Protein sequence: CASSLSAGVKNIQYF.

The genes are TRBV5-1 and TRBJ2-4, with TRBD2 matching over 11 bases. This CDR3 has 19 residues. Looked up from germline, CDR1 is SGHRS and CDR2 is YFSETQ. V trimming: 2 bases; J trimming: 1 base; junction bases outside the gene matches: 11. Here the CDR3 reads CASSLTSGSPRVAKNIQYF. CDR3 nucleotide sequence: TGCGCCAGCAGCTTAACTAGCGGGAGTCCCCGAGTTGCCAAAAACATTCAGTACTTC.

The chain has TRBV11-1 and TRBJ2-3; TRBD2 agrees at 8 bases. CDR3 size: 14 residues. CDR1 is SGHAT and CDR2 is FQDESV in the germline V gene (reference sequence). Trimming cost V 5 bases and J 4 bases; bases outside gene matches: 5. Written as DNA, the CDR3 is TGTGCCAGCAGCATAGAACTAGCGGCAGATACGCAGTATTTT. It is translated as CASSIELAADTQYF.